The 21 T cell receptor beta chains in this list originate from one sample, sequenced in a study of blood T cell repertoires in COVID-19. Only in-frame clones appear in the TCRdb table, and some are missing; sequencing was by immunoSEQ multiplex PCR. There are around 400,000 clones in the sample; over 80% occur only once, and 5% to 5.5% lies in the top ten. The material sequenced was PBMCs or T cells enriched from blood (not recorded which). These receptors came from a woman aged 45-65 years who had recovered from COVID-19.

This clone was seen a handful of times. V usage is TRBV6-1 and J usage is TRBJ2-1, with 10 bases aligning to TRBD2. V lost 6 bases, J lost 7 bases, and 9 bases stayed unmatched. CDR1 and CDR2 from the germline V gene are MNHNS and SASEGT. The CDR3 covers 15 residues. CDR3 sequence reads: CASSNGLAGVNEQFF. The CDR3, as DNA: TGTGCCAGCAGCAACGGGCTAGCGGGAGTAAATGAGCAGTTCTTC.

The rearrangement links TRBV11-2 to TRBJ2-1, with D tentatively TRBD1 (5 bases). In germline, CDR1 is SGHAT, CDR2 FQNNGV. This CDR3 comprises 15 residues. V lost 2 bases and J lost 7, with 15 bases in between. The CDR3 loop reads CASSLSGWGVNEQFF. The CDR3 DNA follows: TGTGCCAGCAGCTTATCAGGGTGGGGCGTTAATGAGCAGTTCTTC.

The chain recombines TRBV7-9 with TRBJ1-6; TRBD1 agrees at 8 bases. CDR1 is SEHNR and CDR2 is FQNEAQ in the germline V gene (reference sequence). V lost 4 bases, J lost 7 bases, and 6 bases stayed unmatched. The CDR3 is 15 residues long. CDR3 DNA: TGTGCCAGCAGCTCAAACAGGGGGTACAATTCACCCCTCCACTTT. Protein: CASSSNRGYNSPLHF. Drawing the rest from reference TRBV7-9 and TRBJ1-6, the complete variable domain is DTGVSQNPRHKITKRGQNVTFRCDPISEHNRLYWYRQTLGQGPEFLTYFQNEAQLEKSRLLSDRFSAERPKGSFSTLEIQRTEQGDSAMYLCASSSNRGYNSPLHFGNGTRLTVT.

The chain carries TRBV5-1 and TRBJ1-1; D uncertain. CDR1 and CDR2 from the germline V gene are SGHRS and YFSETQ. The V gene lost 4 bases and the J gene lost 1 base, with 8 bases spanning the gap. The CDR3 sequence is 13 residues long. This CDR3 is CASSREGNTEAFF. The CDR3, as DNA: TGCGCCAGCAGCCGGGAGGGGAACACTGAAGCTTTCTTT.

The chain uses TRBV7-8 and TRBJ1-1; D is possibly TRBD1 (5 bases). V lost 5 bases, J lost 0 bases, and 10 bases lay in between. Germline V CDR1 and CDR2: SGHVS, FQNEAQ. CDR3 size: 14 residues. DNA for the CDR3: TGTGCCAGCAGCAAGCAGGGTCTGAACACTGAAGCTTTCTTT. Amino acid sequence: CASSKQGLNTEAFF.

The V call is TRBV30, the J call TRBJ1-2; D gene unclear. V dropped 8 bases and J dropped 0 bases, with 10 bases sitting between them. In germline, CDR1 is GTSNPN, CDR2 SVGIG (reference sequence). This CDR3 spans 12 amino acids. CDR3 sequence reads: CAIQISNYGYTF. In nucleotides, the CDR3 is TGTGCCATACAGATTTCTAACTATGGCTACACCTTC. Drawing the rest from reference TRBV30 and TRBJ1-2, the complete variable domain is SQTIHQWPATLVQPVGSPLSLECTVEGTSNPNLYWYRQAAGRGLQLLFYSVGIGQISSEVPQNLSASRPQDRQFILSSKKLLLSDSGFYLCAIQISNYGYTFGSGTRLTVV.

The gene calls are TRBV15 and TRBJ2-7, with D maybe TRBD1 (6 bases). The CDR3 spans 13 residues. Trimming took off 4 bases at V and 2 bases at J, with 9 bases between the two ends. CDR1 and CDR2 (germline): LNHNV, YYDKDF (reference sequence). In DNA form, the CDR3 reads TGTGCCACCAGCACGGGACAACCCTACGAGCAGTACTTC. This gives the protein CATSTGQPYEQYF. The full variable domain, rest sourced from reference TRBV15 and TRBJ2-7, is DAMVIQNPRYQVTQFGKPVTLSCSQTLNHNVMYWYQQKSSQAPKLLFHYYDKDFNNEADTPDNFQSRRPNTSFCFLDIRSPGLGDTAMYLCATSTGQPYEQYFGPGTRLTVT.

The V call is TRBV11-3, the J call TRBJ1-5, with D perhaps TRBD1 (6 bases). The CDR3 contains 15 residues. The germline V gene encodes CDR1 SGHNT and CDR2 YENEEA. V was cut by 7 bases and J by 4 bases, with 17 bases left in between. CDR3 nucleotide sequence: TGTGCCAGCAACCTTTTCAGGGGTCCTAATCAGCCCCAGCATTTT. Amino acids: CASNLFRGPNQPQHF.

This chain joins TRBV20-1 and TRBJ1-2, with 7 bases fitting TRBD1. CDR1 is DFQATT and CDR2 is SNEGSKA in the germline V gene (reference sequence). The trim removed 5 bases at V and 8 bases at J, leaving 5 bases unmatched. The CDR3 has 11 amino acids. The CDR3 reads CSAPGGRGYTF. CDR3 in DNA: TGCAGTGCTCCAGGGGGGCGGGGCTACACCTTC.

The CDR3 here is CASSPRVLHLEEGQGVVTQYF. The CDR3 coding sequence is TGTGCCAGCTCGCCGCGGGTCTTACATCTTGAGGAGGGTCAGGGAGTAGTTACGCAGTATTTT. This chain uses TRBV18 with TRBJ2-3; maybe TRBD2 (6 bases). With 6 bases removed from V and 8 bases from J, the gap between germline ends came to 39 bases. CDR1 is KGHSH and CDR2 is LQKENI in the germline V gene. CDR3 length: 21 amino acids. Complete variable domain (other parts from reference TRBV18 and TRBJ2-3): NAGVMQNPRHLVRRRGQEARLRCSPMKGHSHVYWYRQLPEEGLKFMVYLQKENIIDESGMPKERFSAEFPKEGPSILRIQQVVRGDSAAYFCASSPRVLHLEEGQGVVTQYFGPGTRLTVL.

This clone was picked up many times. Other nucleotide sequences in the sample specify the same CDR3. The chain is built from TRBV20-1 and TRBJ2-1; D not certain. The CDR3 extends over 10 amino acids. The germline gives CDR1 DFQATT, CDR2 SNEGSKA (reference sequence). V was shortened by 5 bases and J by 3 bases, with 2 bases between the two germline ends. CDR3 in DNA: TGCAGTGCTTACTACAATGAGCAGTTCTTC. Translating gives CSAYYNEQFF.

V is TRBV3-1 (or the pseudogene TRBV3-2) and J is TRBJ1-5; D may be TRBD1 (5 bases). The CDR3 sequence is 15 residues long. Germline-derived CDR1 and CDR2 are LGHDT and YNNKEL (reference sequence). V shed 0 bases and J shed 6 bases, with 12 bases lying between them. CDR3 region: CASSQDQGFAQPQHF. DNA for the CDR3: TGTGCCAGCAGCCAAGATCAGGGATTTGCTCAGCCCCAGCATTTT.

The rearrangement uses TRBV7-6 and TRBJ1-4, with D unclear. CDR1 is SGHVS and CDR2 is FNYEAQ in the germline V gene. Between the trimmed V and J ends, which lost 4 bases and 0 bases, there was a span of 9 bases. The CDR3 has 15 amino acids. As DNA, the CDR3 is TGTGCCAGCAGCTCCAGACAAGCAACTAATGAAAAACTGTTTTTT. Translating it yields CASSSRQATNEKLFF.

The CDR3 protein is CASSFGSPLHF. The CDR3 DNA reads as TGTGCCAGCAGCTTCGGTTCACCCCTCCACTTT. The chain has TRBV11-2 and TRBJ1-6; no clear D gene. The CDR3 sequence is 11 residues long. Germline V lookup: CDR1 SGHAT, CDR2 FQNNGV. V was clipped by 3 bases and J by 9 bases, with 3 bases between them.

The V gene is TRBV27, the J gene TRBJ2-7, with 8 positions matching TRBD2. After removal of 2 bases from V and 3 bases from J, the junction contained 3 bases not matched to a gene. Germline lookup yields CDR1 MNHEY and CDR2 SMNVEV (reference sequence). This CDR3 comprises 14 residues. The CDR3 protein is CASSLGGRNYEQYF. The CDR3 DNA sequence: TGTGCCAGCAGTTTAGGCGGGAGGAACTACGAGCAGTACTTC.

V is TRBV27 and J is TRBJ2-6; no clear D. The CDR3 is 14 residues long. V was pared by 6 bases and J by 4 bases, with 10 bases between. Germline V gene data show CDR1 as MNHEY and CDR2 as SMNVEV (reference sequence). CDR3 residues: CASRLTAGANVLTF. DNA of the CDR3: TGTGCCAGCAGACTTACAGCCGGGGCCAACGTCCTGACTTTC.

Comment on this clone: Other DNA variants within this sample encode the same CDR3. This rearrangement joins TRBV27 to TRBJ1-1, with D possibly TRBD1 on 6 matching bases. Trimming left V 5 bases short and J 4 bases short, with 17 bases between. Germline V gene sequence: CDR1 MNHEY, CDR2 SMNVEV (reference sequence). CDR3 size: 15 residues. The CDR3: CASSPPTGRRTEAFF. CDR3 sequence (DNA): TGTGCCAGCAGTCCACCGACAGGCCGCCGCACTGAAGCTTTCTTT.

This CDR3 is CASSQILAYF. CDR3 DNA: TGTGCCAGCTCTCAAATTCTGGCATATTTT. The chain combines TRBV12-3 or TRBV12-4 with TRBJ1-3; D unresolved. V lost 8 bases and J lost 15, with 14 bases in between. There are 10 residues in the CDR3.

V and J are TRBV7-2 and TRBJ2-7, with 11 bases aligning to TRBD1. The junction had 6 bases not matched to a gene; V was cut back by 5 bases and J by 3 bases. This CDR3 has 15 residues. Per germline, CDR1 SGHTA and CDR2 FQGNSA. The CDR3 is CASSPTGTGGYEQYF. The CDR3 nucleotides are TGTGCCAGCAGCCCAACCGGGACAGGGGGCTACGAGCAGTACTTC.

CDR3 nucleotides: TGCGCCAGCAGCTTGAAAGGGGGCCCTCAAGAGACCCAGTACTTC. Its translation is CASSLKGGPQETQYF. This chain uses TRBV5-1 with TRBJ2-5, with TRBD1 matching over 7 bases. This CDR3 has 15 amino acids. Germline-derived CDR1 and CDR2 are SGHRS and YFSETQ. V dropped 1 base and J dropped 2; count of bases not matched to a gene: 5.

V and J are TRBV7-9 and TRBJ2-2; no clear D gene. This CDR3 comprises 15 residues. Trimming left V 1 base short and J 0 bases short, with 6 bases between. From germline, CDR1 is SEHNR and CDR2 FQNEAQ (reference sequence). In DNA, the CDR3 is TGTGCCAGCAGCTTAGGCGGCTCGAACACCGGGGAGCTGTTTTTT. Its protein is CASSLGGSNTGELFF.